This TCR beta chain was found in a study of shared clonotypes between healthy human individuals. Study-wide results and limits: In contrast to clonotypes shared by all four donors, non-shared clonotypes had lower generation probabilities.

Only CD45RO-negative cells positively selected for CCR7 counted as naive CD8 cells, so terminally differentiated effector memory CD45RA+ cells were excluded. Produced via immunoSEQ multiplex PCR; TCRdb's table is partial and in-frame only. The sample lists around 2.1 million clones, 85% to 95% occurring once. Comment on this clone: Antigen unknown. The same CDR3 arises from other DNA sequences in this sample as well.

Sequences were obtained from naive CD8+ T cells from PBMCs. The TCR sequence derives from a man between 18 and 35 years old in good health. Some clones in this sample may be carry-over from other donors' samples.

CDR3: CASSQGQNYEQYF. CDR3 DNA: TGCGCCAGCAGCCAAGGACAGAACTACGAGCAGTACTTC. This chain connects TRBV4-3 to TRBJ2-7; tentatively, D is TRBD1 (5 bases). This CDR3 is 13 amino acids long. Between the trimmed V and J ends, which lost 1 base and 3 bases, there was a span of 7 bases. The V gene's germline CDR1 is LGHNA and CDR2 YSLEER.